The T cell receptor beta chain under discussion was sequenced for a study of cytotoxic CD8 clonotypes in ibrutinib-treated CLL. The overall study: Of the patients, over ten were relapsed/refractory, over 14 treatment-naive and some 17 IGHV unmutated. Results showed roughly 25 partial and 2 complete responses; following median 68 months, approximately 14 remained remitted, about twelve advanced. Following treatment for a median roughly twelve months, range 6 to 36, response samples were then taken.

Using immunoSEQ multiplex PCR, the repertoire was profiled, and TCRdb retains in-frame clones only, with some absent. This table holds some 46,000 clones, approximately 70% found once. The germline V and J ends were trimmed by 0 bases and 0 bases, with 4 bases remaining between them. The CDR3 extends over 14 amino acids. From germline, CDR1 is KGHSH and CDR2 LQKENI. The sample holds one count of this clone. The source material was PBMCs, sampled after 12 months of ibrutinib treatment. V is TRBV18 and J is TRBJ2-3; D remains ambiguous. This clonotype was obtained from a human donor with chronic lymphocytic leukemia. This CDR3 is CASSPPSSTDTQYF. The CDR3 DNA follows: TGTGCCAGCTCACCACCTTCTAGCACAGATACGCAGTATTTT. Full variable domain (rest looked up from reference TRBV18 and TRBJ2-3): NAGVMQNPRHLVRRRGQEARLRCSPMKGHSHVYWYRQLPEEGLKFMVYLQKENIIDESGMPKERFSAEFPKEGPSILRIQQVVRGDSAAYFCASSPPSSTDTQYFGPGTRLTVL.